This TCR beta chain was retrieved from a study of Tregs in tolerant kidney transplant recipients. Assay used: immunoSEQ multiplex PCR; TCRdb lists only in-frame clones, some missing. The sample lists tens of thousands of clones, 80% to 90% occurring once. Study outcomes and limitations: For some patients, primers changed over time, blocking nucleotide-level comparison.

This clone was detected only once. Its target is unknown. This receptor was identified in a human donor who received a combined kidney and bone marrow transplant. The starting material was Tregs from blood, obtained before the transplant.

Written as DNA, the CDR3 is TGTGCCACCAGCAGAGATCCCCCGGGACAGGGTGTGTACGAGCAGTACTTC. As protein: CATSRDPPGQGVYEQYF. The rearrangement uses TRBV15 and TRBJ2-7; the match to TRBD1 covers 9 bases. Germline trimming cut 0 bases from V and 4 bases from J; bases unmatched to any gene: 10. This CDR3 is built from 17 residues. The germline V gene has CDR1 LNHNV and CDR2 YYDKDF (reference sequence).